The following is a T cell receptor beta chain sequence with its context. Per the germline V gene, CDR1 is SGHRS and CDR2 is YFSETQ. CDR3 length: 14 residues. Trimming cost V 0 bases and J 4 bases; bases outside gene matches: 2. The data were obtained in a study of blood T cell repertoires in COVID-19. Study context: Sites across the United States, Italy and Spain contributed samples from acute and convalescent COVID-19.

Original methodology: Reference gene primers were amplified, and this amplification served to estimate nucleated cell counts. Measured with immunoSEQ multiplex PCR; TCRdb has only the in-frame clones, and not every one. V, J and clone size reflect that table, while D and trimming were determined from the DNA. The profile covers hundreds of thousands of clones, with roughly four fifths appearing a single time and about 7.4% taken by the ten largest. The V gene is TRBV5-1, the J gene TRBJ2-3; TRBD2 agrees at 7 bases. The sequence was obtained from a woman in her fifties or sixties with acute or convalescent COVID-19. Material for sequencing was peripheral blood. The CDR3 spells CASSLERGPDTQYF. CDR3 bases: TGCGCCAGCAGCTTGGAGCGGGGCCCAGATACGCAGTATTTT. Drawing the rest from reference TRBV5-1 and TRBJ2-3, the complete variable domain is KAGVTQTPRYLIKTRGQQVTLSCSPISGHRSVSWYQQTPGQGLQFLFEYFSETQRNKGNFPGRFSGRQFSNSRSEMNVSTLELGDSALYLCASSLERGPDTQYFGPGTRLTVL.